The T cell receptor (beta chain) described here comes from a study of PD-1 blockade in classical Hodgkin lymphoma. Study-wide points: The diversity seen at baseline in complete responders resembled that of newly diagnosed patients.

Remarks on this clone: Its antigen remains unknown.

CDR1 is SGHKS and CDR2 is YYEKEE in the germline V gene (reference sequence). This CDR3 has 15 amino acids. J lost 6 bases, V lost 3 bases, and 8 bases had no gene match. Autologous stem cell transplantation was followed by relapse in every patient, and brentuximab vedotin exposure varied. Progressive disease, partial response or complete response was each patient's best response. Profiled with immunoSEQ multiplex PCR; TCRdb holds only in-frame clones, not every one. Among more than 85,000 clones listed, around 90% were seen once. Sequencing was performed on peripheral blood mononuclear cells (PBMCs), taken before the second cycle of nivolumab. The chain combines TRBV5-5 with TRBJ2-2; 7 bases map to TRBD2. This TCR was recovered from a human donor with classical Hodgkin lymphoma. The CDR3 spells CASSSQALAAGELFF. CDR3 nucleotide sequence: TGTGCCAGCAGCTCCCAAGCCCTAGCGGCCGGGGAGCTGTTTTTT.